The next 28 T cell receptor beta chains were all read from a single sample in a study of Tregs in tolerant kidney transplant recipients. The method was immunoSEQ multiplex PCR; TCRdb's version includes in-frame clones alone and lacks a portion of them. This table has about 240,000 clones, about 80% appearing once. The sequenced sample was CD4+ T cells from blood. The receptors were gathered from a human donor in good health.

CDR3 amino acids: CSVVEQGNQPQHF. CDR3 bases: TGCAGCGTTGTAGAACAGGGGAATCAGCCCCAGCATTTT. The chain joins TRBV29-1 to TRBJ1-5, with 7 bases lining up with TRBD1. Germline assignment: CDR1 SQVTM and CDR2 ANQGSEA. This CDR3 has 13 residues. J lost 4 bases, V lost 4 bases, and 4 bases had no gene match.

The rearrangement joins TRBV5-8 to TRBJ2-7; D is perhaps TRBD1 (5 bases). The V gene lost 2 bases and the J gene lost 9 bases, with 9 bases spanning the gap. The CDR3 is made up of 11 amino acids. Germline V gene data show CDR1 as SGHTS and CDR2 as YDEGEE. The CDR3 region is CASSLLGAQYF. Here the CDR3 DNA reads TGTGCCAGCAGCTTATTAGGGGCGCAGTACTTC.

A few counts support this clone. The rearrangement links TRBV7-8 to TRBJ2-1; 7 nucleotides align to TRBD1. The germline V gene has CDR1 SGHVS and CDR2 FQNEAQ. The V and J ends lost 6 bases and 0 bases, in that order; junction bases with no gene match: 11. The CDR3 consists of 17 residues. The CDR3 bases are TGTGCCAGCAGTCTTCGCCCGGGACAGAGCTCCTACAATGAGCAGTTCTTC. Translation: CASSLRPGQSSYNEQFF.

J is TRBJ2-7 and V is TRBV5-1; D possibly corresponds to TRBD2 (6 bases). V shed 5 bases and J shed 0 bases, with 18 bases lying between them. Per germline, CDR1 SGHRS and CDR2 YFSETQ. The CDR3 is made up of 16 amino acids. The CDR3 coding sequence is TGCGCCAGCAGGTCTAACCTAGCGTTTAGCTCCTACGAGCAGTACTTC. It encodes CASRSNLAFSSYEQYF. Filled out from reference TRBV5-1 and TRBJ2-7, the complete variable domain reads KAGVTQTPRYLIKTRGQQVTLSCSPISGHRSVSWYQQTPGQGLQFLFEYFSETQRNKGNFPGRFSGRQFSNSRSEMNVSTLELGDSALYLCASRSNLAFSSYEQYFGPGTRLTVT.

V is TRBV6-5 and J is TRBJ1-4; no firm D call. Germline values: CDR1 MNHEY, CDR2 SVGAGI. The CDR3 consists of 14 residues. The V end lost 6 bases, the J end lost 0 bases, and 8 bases lay between the germline ends. The CDR3 DNA sequence: TGTGCCAGCAGGCCGACCCCAACTAATGAAAAACTGTTTTTT. This sequence encodes CASRPTPTNEKLFF.

This clone occurred once. The chain uses TRBV10-2 and TRBJ1-1; D unresolved. The germline V gene has CDR1 WSHSY and CDR2 SAAADI. The CDR3 runs 14 residues. The ends were cut back, 5 bases at V and 3 bases at J, with 13 bases in the middle. As DNA, the CDR3 is TGCGCCAGCAGTAGGACTCTAAGGGACACTGAAGCTTTCTTT. Protein product: CASSRTLRDTEAFF.

The rearrangement links TRBV7-6 to TRBJ2-2, with TRBD1 matching 9 bases. With 7 bases clipped from V and 5 bases from J, the junction kept 2 bases outside the gene matches. CDR3 size: 13 residues. The germline V gene encodes CDR1 SGHVS and CDR2 FNYEAQ. CDR3 in DNA: TGTGCCAGCAAACAGGGGGCGACCGGGGAGCTGTTTTTT. Protein product: CASKQGATGELFF.

This chain uses TRBV15 with TRBJ1-4; TRBD1 matches at 8 bases. V gave up 4 bases and J gave up 8 bases; unmatched junction bases: 6. Germline loops: CDR1 LNHNV, CDR2 YYDKDF (reference sequence). The CDR3 contains 14 residues. In DNA form, the CDR3 reads TGTGCCACCAGCATACCCACAGGGGGGGAAAAACTGTTTTTT. It specifies CATSIPTGGEKLFF.

The chain has TRBV4-1 and TRBJ2-1, with TRBD2 identical over 12 bases. The V and J ends lost 4 bases and 7 bases, in that order; junction bases with no gene match: 17. The CDR3 consists of 19 residues. CDR1 is MGHRA and CDR2 is YSYEKL in the germline V gene. CDR3 protein: CASSPGSPGLAGFWNEQFF. The CDR3 coding sequence is TGCGCCAGCAGCCCGGGGTCACCGGGACTAGCGGGTTTCTGGAATGAGCAGTTCTTC.

This rearrangement joins TRBV5-1 to TRBJ1-1, with D unclear. CDR1 is SGHRS, CDR2 YFSETQ, per germline. Trimming removed 4 bases at V and 1 base at J, with 14 bases between. The CDR3 extends over 15 amino acids. The CDR3 DNA follows: TGCGCCAGCAGCCTCGTCCCTGTAAGGAACACTGAAGCTTTCTTT. Protein sequence: CASSLVPVRNTEAFF.

The J gene is TRBJ1-2, the V gene TRBV7-2, with D uncertain. CDR1 is SGHTA, CDR2 FQGNSA, per germline. V was trimmed by 1 base and J by 4 bases, leaving 16 bases between them. This CDR3 has 16 residues. In DNA, the CDR3 is TGTGCCAGCAGCTTAGGTGGTCAGCTCTTAGGCTATGGCTACACCTTC. Its translation is CASSLGGQLLGYGYTF.

The V call is TRBV7-9, the J call TRBJ2-7, with D possibly matching TRBD1 (5 bases). Trimming shortened V by 4 bases and J by 3 bases, and 7 bases separated the two germline ends. The CDR3 is 12 residues long. CDR1 SEHNR and CDR2 FQNEAQ come from the germline V gene (reference sequence). CDR3 bases: TGTGCCAGCAGCTCGGACATCTACGAGCAGTACTTC. Translated, it gives CASSSDIYEQYF.

The gene calls are TRBV5-1 and TRBJ2-3; TRBD1 might be the D (6 bases). Per the germline V gene, CDR1 is SGHRS and CDR2 is YFSETQ. CDR3 length: 14 amino acids. Between the trimmed V and J ends, which lost 5 bases and 2 bases, there was a span of 12 bases. CDR3 DNA: TGCGCCAGCAGATATCAGGGGTCCACAGATACGCAGTATTTT. As protein: CASRYQGSTDTQYF.

The chain has TRBV9 and TRBJ2-7; D ambiguous. The CDR3 loop spans 17 amino acids. CDR1 and CDR2 (germline): SGDLS, YYNGEE. V lost 1 base and J lost 5, with 22 bases in between. Here the CDR3 reads CASSVPTLLDKSDEQYF. In DNA form, the CDR3 reads TGTGCCAGCAGCGTACCCACCCTCTTAGACAAAAGTGACGAGCAGTACTTC.

CDR3 in amino acids: CASTLEGPNYEQYF. CDR3 DNA sequence: TGTGCCAGCACCCTTGAGGGACCGAACTACGAGCAGTACTTC. The V gene is TRBV9, the J gene TRBJ2-7, with D tentatively TRBD1 or TRBD2 (5 bases each). The CDR3 totals 14 residues. With 6 bases removed from V and 3 bases from J, the gap between germline ends came to 16 bases. Germline V gene sequence: CDR1 SGDLS, CDR2 YYNGEE.

V is TRBV25-1 and J is TRBJ1-4, with TRBD1 as a possible D gene (5 bases). The CDR3 has 16 residues. V lost 6 bases, J lost 3 bases, and 17 bases lay in between. Germline V gene data show CDR1 as MGHDK and CDR2 as SYGVNS. As DNA, the CDR3 is TGTGCCAGCAGCCGAGGGACCTCGGGGGCTAATGAAAAACTGTTTTTT. Its translation is CASSRGTSGANEKLFF. Looking up the rest from reference TRBV25-1 and TRBJ1-4 gives the full variable domain: EADIYQTPRYLVIGTGKKITLECSQTMGHDKMYWYQQDPGMELHLIHYSYGVNSTEKGDLSSESTVSRIRTEHFPLTLESARPSHTSQYLCASSRGTSGANEKLFFGSGTQLSVL.

The chain joins TRBV13 to TRBJ2-1; 9 nucleotides match TRBD2. Trimming removed 1 base from V and 0 bases from J; junction bases left unmatched: 4. This CDR3 contains 17 residues. The V gene's germline CDR1 is PRHDT and CDR2 FYEKMQ (reference sequence). CDR3 sequence reads: CASSLVGSGSSYNEQFF. The CDR3, as DNA: TGTGCCAGCAGCTTAGTCGGTAGCGGGAGCTCCTACAATGAGCAGTTCTTC.

V gene TRBV11-2 combines with J gene TRBJ1-6; maybe TRBD1 (5 bases). Germline CDR1 is SGHAT and CDR2 is FQNNGV. The CDR3 is made up of 14 amino acids. V lost 1 base to trimming and J lost 9 bases, with 10 bases between them. CDR3 residues: CASSLGQGGSPLHF. The CDR3 nucleotides read TGTGCCAGCAGCTTAGGCCAGGGAGGTTCACCCCTCCACTTT.

V gene TRBV7-8 combines with J gene TRBJ2-7; perhaps TRBD1 as D (5 bases). V shed 0 bases and J shed 2 bases, with 11 bases lying between them. Germline values: CDR1 SGHVS, CDR2 FQNEAQ. The CDR3 runs to 15 residues. CDR3 DNA sequence: TGTGCCAGCAGCTTAGCGAAAAAGGGGACCTACGAGCAGTACTTC. It encodes CASSLAKKGTYEQYF.

This chain uses TRBV2 with TRBJ1-1, with a tentative D call TRBD1 (6 bases). CDR3 length: 13 residues. Per the germline V gene, CDR1 is SNHLY and CDR2 is FYNNEI. Trimming stripped 4 bases from V and 5 bases from J, with 11 bases between. Here the CDR3 reads CASSGRGGTEAFF. The CDR3, as DNA: TGTGCCAGCAGTGGGCGAGGGGGGACTGAAGCTTTCTTT. The variable domain in full, with the rest retrieved from reference TRBV2 and TRBJ1-1, is EPEVTQTPSHQVTQMGQEVILRCVPISNHLYFYWYRQILGQKVEFLVSFYNNEISEKSEIFDDQFSVERPDGSNFTLKIRSTKLEDSAMYFCASSGRGGTEAFFGQGTRLTVV.

This sequence joins TRBV5-4 and TRBJ2-5; 9 bases are a match to TRBD1. V shed 5 bases, J shed 11 bases, and the junction held 10 bases outside the gene matches. This CDR3 comprises 13 residues. From germline, CDR1 is SGHNT and CDR2 YYREEE (reference sequence). The CDR3 bases are TGTGCCAGCAGTTCCGACAGGGGGAGGGAGCAGTACTTC. Translating gives CASSSDRGREQYF. The complete variable domain, with remaining parts taken from reference TRBV5-4 and TRBJ2-5, reads ETGVTQSPTHLIKTRGQQVTLRCSSQSGHNTVSWYQQALGQGPQFIFQYYREEENGRGNFPPRFSGLQFPNYSSELNVNALELDDSALYLCASSSDRGREQYFGPGTRLLVL.

V gene TRBV6-6 combines with J gene TRBJ2-5; maybe TRBD1 (6 bases). The J call is uncertain, as TRBJ2-7 better fits the DNA end. Germline V lookup: CDR1 MNHNY, CDR2 SVGAGI (reference sequence). CDR3 size: 14 residues. CDR3 in DNA: TGTGCCAGCAGTTACCCGGGACATAAGTACGAGCAGTACTTC. Amino acids: CASSYPGHKYEQYF.

The CDR3 nucleotides are TGTGCCAGCAGCCCACAGGGAAAACCTATCGAACTGTTTTTT. It translates to CASSPQGKPIELFF. V and J are TRBV6-5 and TRBJ1-4, with D possibly TRBD1 on 6 matching bases. The germline CDR1 and CDR2 sequences are MNHEY and SVGAGI. Trimming removed 6 bases from V and 12 bases from J, with 20 bases in between. This CDR3 contains 14 residues.

The sample holds one count of this clone. This chain uses TRBV6-6 with TRBJ2-7; D not resolved. The CDR3 loop spans 14 amino acids. V dropped 4 bases and J dropped 3 bases, with 13 bases sitting between them. Germline V CDR1 and CDR2: MNHNY, SVGAGI (reference sequence). Written as DNA, the CDR3 is TGTGCCAGCAGTTTGCCCTTGGAAGACTACGAGCAGTACTTC. Protein product: CASSLPLEDYEQYF.

The V gene is TRBV6-1, the J gene TRBJ2-3; 11 positions agree with TRBD1. The germline gives CDR1 MNHNS, CDR2 SASEGT. The CDR3 spans 17 residues. The V and J ends lost 2 bases and 8 bases, in that order; junction bases with no gene match: 12. The CDR3 sequence is CASSELWTGGSRGTQYF. The CDR3 nucleotides read TGTGCCAGCAGTGAACTCTGGACAGGGGGCTCAAGGGGTACGCAGTATTTT.

V and J are TRBV7-9 and TRBJ2-1, with TRBD2 matching 7 bases. Unmatched junction bases numbered 10, after V lost 5 bases and J lost 6 bases. The CDR3 runs to 15 residues. Germline V CDR1 and CDR2: SEHNR, FQNEAQ (reference sequence). The CDR3 loop is CASSPVGLPVNEQFF. The CDR3 region has the DNA TGTGCCAGCAGCCCGGTGGGACTACCGGTCAATGAGCAGTTCTTC.

The J gene is TRBJ1-4, the V gene TRBV5-1; TRBD1 might be the D (6 bases). The CDR3 runs to 15 residues. The V gene lost 1 base and the J gene lost 2 bases, with 9 bases spanning the gap. Germline assignment: CDR1 SGHRS and CDR2 YFSETQ. The CDR3 reads CASSLSGQTNEKLFF. For the CDR3, the DNA is TGCGCCAGCAGCTTGTCAGGACAGACTAATGAAAAACTGTTTTTT.

The chain carries TRBV30 and TRBJ1-2; possibly TRBD1 for D (5 bases). The germline CDR1 and CDR2 sequences are GTSNPN and SVGIG (reference sequence). Trimming took off 2 bases at V and 6 bases at J, with 25 bases between the two ends. This CDR3 has 17 amino acids. The CDR3 loop is CAWSRRVGVEGLHGYTF. In DNA form, the CDR3 reads TGTGCCTGGAGTCGCCGGGTAGGGGTTGAGGGGCTGCATGGCTACACCTTC.